The next 30 T cell receptor beta chains were all read from a single sample in a study of cytomegalovirus exposure and HLA in healthy donors. The PCR had 60 Vbeta and 13 Jbeta primers. Sequenced by immunoSEQ multiplex PCR; TCRdb stores in-frame clones only, minus some. Counted here are 110,000 to 150,000 clones, 75% to 85% occurring once; the ten biggest clones make up roughly 4.7%. What was sequenced was PBMCs. Receptor source: a man between 35 and 55 years old in good health and CMV-seronegative.

The V and J genes are TRBV7-3 and TRBJ2-7; the match to TRBD1 covers 7 bases. This CDR3 spans 14 amino acids. V shed 5 bases, J shed 7 bases, and the junction held 11 bases outside the gene matches. Germline V lookup: CDR1 SGHTA, CDR2 FQGTGA. CDR3 DNA sequence: TGTGCCAGCAGCGAACAGGGGCCCGGGGAAGAGCAGTACTTC. Its protein is CASSEQGPGEEQYF.

The chain carries TRBV1 and TRBJ2-5; TRBD1 is the table's D call and was not checked against the DNA. TRBV1 is a listed pseudogene. The CDR3 is 14 residues long. CDR3 loop: CTGLDRKYQETQYF. In DNA form, the CDR3 reads TGCACCGGCCTGGACAGGAAGTACCAAGAGACCCAGTACTTC.

This clone showed up just once. The rearrangement links TRBV18 to TRBJ2-7; 9 bases match TRBD1. The germline CDR1 and CDR2 sequences are KGHSH and LQKENI. The V and J ends lost 6 bases and 3 bases, in that order; junction bases with no gene match: 9. The CDR3 has 15 amino acids. For the CDR3, the DNA is TGTGCCAGCTCTCCCGGGACAGGGCTTAACTACGAGCAGTACTTC. Translation: CASSPGTGLNYEQYF.

The chain is built from TRBV2 and TRBJ2-7; 8 positions agree with TRBD1. The CDR3 contains 14 residues. The ends lost 6 bases at V and 1 base at J; junction bases unmatched: 5. Germline loops: CDR1 SNHLY, CDR2 FYNNEI. In DNA, the CDR3 is TGTGCCAGCAGGTTCAGGGGGCATTCCTACGAGCAGTACTTC. It codes for CASRFRGHSYEQYF.

This chain links TRBV7-2 with TRBJ1-5; D perhaps matches TRBD1 (5 bases). This CDR3 comprises 15 residues. Trimming removed 2 bases at V and 4 bases at J, with 12 bases between. Germline V gene data show CDR1 as SGHTA and CDR2 as FQGNSA. The CDR3 DNA reads TGTGCCAGCAGCTTACAGGGTTGGGGTAATCAGCCCCAGCATTTT. Protein product: CASSLQGWGNQPQHF.

V and J are TRBV6-5 and TRBJ2-3; TRBD1 matches 8 bases. The CDR3 extends over 14 amino acids. CDR1 is MNHEY, CDR2 SVGAGI, per germline. Losses at the gene ends were 10 bases for V and 2 bases for J; bases not matched to a gene: 8. The CDR3 coding sequence is TGTGCCACTAATGACAGGGGATCCACAGATACGCAGTATTTT. This encodes CATNDRGSTDTQYF.

This sequence joins TRBV10-2 and TRBJ1-2; D not certain. Germline V lookup: CDR1 WSHSY, CDR2 SAAADI. The CDR3 loop spans 15 amino acids. V gave up 7 bases and J gave up 0 bases, with 15 bases separating them. The CDR3 bases are TGCGCCAGCACAACCCGGGGTGGCCCTAACTATGGCTACACCTTC. It codes for CASTTRGGPNYGYTF.

This chain joins TRBV2 and TRBJ1-2, with D uncertain. Germline-derived CDR1 and CDR2 are SNHLY and FYNNEI. The CDR3 consists of 12 residues. Trimming removed 2 bases at V and 8 bases at J, with 9 bases between. CDR3 in amino acids: CASSEQVPGYTF. The CDR3 DNA follows: TGTGCCAGCAGTGAACAGGTTCCAGGCTACACCTTC.

This sequence joins TRBV28 and TRBJ2-7, with a weak D call TRBD1 (6 bases). Between the trimmed V and J ends, which lost 10 bases and 6 bases, there was a span of 19 bases. Germline V lookup: CDR1 MDHEN, CDR2 SYDVKM. There are 13 residues in the CDR3. DNA for the CDR3: TGTGCCACCCTGAACAGGGTCGTAGGCGAGCAGTACTTC. This encodes CATLNRVVGEQYF.

This chain uses TRBV18 with TRBJ1-6; D perhaps matches TRBD1 (5 bases). Germline V gives CDR1 KGHSH, CDR2 LQKENI. The CDR3 is 15 amino acids. Trimming removed 2 bases at V and 1 base at J, with 6 bases between. The CDR3 protein is CASSPGGSYNSPLHF. The CDR3 DNA follows: TGTGCCAGCTCACCAGGGGGGTCCTATAATTCACCCCTCCACTTT. Variable domain in full (rest from reference TRBV18 and TRBJ1-6): NAGVMQNPRHLVRRRGQEARLRCSPMKGHSHVYWYRQLPEEGLKFMVYLQKENIIDESGMPKERFSAEFPKEGPSILRIQQVVRGDSAAYFCASSPGGSYNSPLHFGNGTRLTVT.

This rearrangement joins TRBV4-3 to TRBJ1-2; 8 bases map to TRBD1. Germline V gene sequence: CDR1 LGHNA, CDR2 YSLEER. Losses at the gene ends were 1 base for V and 4 bases for J; bases not matched to a gene: 5. The CDR3 extends over 15 amino acids. CDR3 DNA: TGCGCCAGCAGCCAAGCGACAGGGGCTACCTATGGCTACACCTTC. Its protein is CASSQATGATYGYTF.

This rearrangement joins TRBV11-2 to TRBJ1-1; the D gene is possibly TRBD1 (6 bases). Germline CDR1 is SGHAT and CDR2 is FQNNGV. Trimming removed 1 base from V and 7 bases from J, with 16 bases in between. This CDR3 has 15 amino acids. In DNA, the CDR3 is TGTGCCAGCAGCTTAGGGGGGCAGGGGTACGGTGAAGCTTTCTTT. Amino acid sequence: CASSLGGQGYGEAFF.

The V gene is TRBV28, the J gene TRBJ1-2; a possible D gene is TRBD1 (5 bases). Looked up from germline, CDR1 is MDHEN and CDR2 is SYDVKM. CDR3 length: 14 residues. Trimming took 5 bases from V and 4 from J, leaving 14 bases between them. CDR3: CASSLPDRTYGYTF. The CDR3 bases are TGTGCCAGCAGTCTCCCAGACAGAACCTATGGCTACACCTTC.

The V call is TRBV29-1, the J call TRBJ2-7; the D is unclear. The germline V gene encodes CDR1 SQVTM and CDR2 ANQGSEA. Trimming removed 4 bases at V and 1 base at J, with 5 bases between. The CDR3 runs 11 residues. CDR3 DNA: TGCAGCGTTGGTTCATCCTACGAGCAGTACTTC. Residues: CSVGSSYEQYF.

The chain has TRBV5-1 and TRBJ1-4, with 8 bases identical to TRBD1. The CDR3 covers 15 residues. Trimming cost V 4 bases and J 4 bases; bases outside gene matches: 6. The germline V gene encodes CDR1 SGHRS and CDR2 YFSETQ. The CDR3 reads CASSPGQVFNEKLFF. As DNA, the CDR3 is TGCGCCAGCAGCCCGGGACAGGTGTTTAATGAAAAACTGTTTTTT.

Concerning this clone: One end of the junction varies from germline; a read error may be responsible. The chain has TRBV4-1 and TRBJ1-1; tentative D call: TRBD1 (6 bases). The CDR3 length is 14 residues. Germline CDR1 and CDR2: MGHRA and YSYEKL. This CDR3 is CAGSPSQGLTEAFF. The CDR3 coding sequence is TGCGCCGGCAGCCCATCCCAGGGGTTAACTGAAGCTTTCTTT.

J is TRBJ1-2 and V is TRBV7-2; possibly TRBD1 for D (6 bases). Germline V gene data show CDR1 as SGHTA and CDR2 as FQGNSA. V lost 4 bases and J lost 3, with 9 bases in between. There are 13 residues in the CDR3. The CDR3 region is CASSSTGYYGYTF. The CDR3, as DNA: TGTGCCAGCAGCTCCACAGGGTACTATGGCTACACCTTC.

This clone has a handful of counts. The gene calls are TRBV28 and TRBJ2-5; TRBD1 aligns across 11 bases. The CDR3 has 12 residues. Germline V gene lookup returns CDR1 MDHEN and CDR2 SYDVKM. After removal of 8 bases from V and 11 bases from J, the junction contained 7 bases not matched to a gene. CDR3 residues: CASGQGALEQYF. The DNA for the CDR3 is TGTGCCAGCGGACAGGGGGCATTGGAGCAGTACTTC.

The rearrangement uses TRBV2 and TRBJ1-5, with TRBD1 identical over 12 bases. The CDR3 totals 16 residues. Trimming removed 8 bases from V and 1 base from J; junction bases left unmatched: 6. Germline V gene lookup returns CDR1 SNHLY and CDR2 FYNNEI. The CDR3 here is CASRGTGGRSNQPQHF. CDR3 bases: TGTGCCAGCCGTGGGACAGGGGGCAGGAGCAATCAGCCCCAGCATTTT. Full variable domain (missing parts from reference TRBV2 and TRBJ1-5): EPEVTQTPSHQVTQMGQEVILRCVPISNHLYFYWYRQILGQKVEFLVSFYNNEISEKSEIFDDQFSVERPDGSNFTLKIRSTKLEDSAMYFCASRGTGGRSNQPQHFGDGTRLSIL.

The chain recombines TRBV15 with TRBJ1-1; TRBD1 agrees at 7 bases. V shed 3 bases and J 1 base; nucleotides not matched to a gene: 5. This CDR3 is 15 amino acids long. Per the germline V gene, CDR1 is LNHNV and CDR2 is YYDKDF (reference sequence). CDR3 amino acids: CATSSPWTGNTEAFF. The CDR3 DNA sequence: TGTGCCACCAGCAGTCCCTGGACAGGGAACACTGAAGCTTTCTTT.

This clone occurred once. V gene TRBV2 combines with J gene TRBJ2-5; TRBD2 matches at 8 bases. The J call may not be correct, given that the DNA end is closer to TRBJ2-7. The CDR3 is 14 amino acids. Germline CDR1 SNHLY, CDR2 FYNNEI. The CDR3 loop reads CASSGRLAIDEQYF. CDR3 bases: TGTGCCAGCAGTGGACGACTAGCGATAGACGAGCAGTACTTC.

V usage is TRBV6-5 and J usage is TRBJ1-5, with D hard to call. Between the trimmed V and J ends, which lost 2 bases and 4 bases, there was a span of 12 bases. CDR3 length: 15 residues. Germline-derived CDR1 and CDR2 are MNHEY and SVGAGI. CDR3 DNA sequence: TGTGCCAGCAGTTACGTGGCAGGTCGGAATCAGCCCCAGCATTTT. Its protein is CASSYVAGRNQPQHF.

The genes are TRBV9 and TRBJ1-3, with D maybe TRBD1 (5 bases). The V end was cut by 0 bases, the J end by 1 base, with 14 bases between. The CDR3 runs to 17 residues. CDR1 SGDLS and CDR2 YYNGEE come from the germline V gene. The CDR3 region has the DNA TGTGCCAGCAGCGTAGATCTGCAGGGAAGGTCTGGAAACACCATATATTTT. Protein product: CASSVDLQGRSGNTIYF.

The sample holds a few counts of this clone. The gene calls are TRBV7-2 and TRBJ2-5; D perhaps matches TRBD2 (5 bases). The CDR3 loop spans 15 amino acids. The germline gives CDR1 SGHTA, CDR2 FQGNSA. V was clipped by 1 base and J by 1 base, with 10 bases between them. In DNA form, the CDR3 reads TGTGCCAGCAGCTTAGTTCGGGGAATCCAAGAGACCCAGTACTTC. Its translation: CASSLVRGIQETQYF.

This chain joins TRBV5-1 and TRBJ2-1; 13 nucleotides match TRBD2. V dropped 5 bases and J dropped 15; count of bases not matched to a gene: 8. The CDR3 contains 13 residues. Germline V gene data show CDR1 as SGHRS and CDR2 as YFSETQ. The CDR3 loop is CASRQGLAGERFF. The CDR3 DNA reads as TGCGCCAGCAGGCAAGGACTAGCGGGGGAACGGTTCTTC.

The rearrangement joins TRBV28 to TRBJ2-5; tentative D call: TRBD1 (5 bases). The CDR3 runs to 13 residues. Germline V gives CDR1 MDHEN, CDR2 SYDVKM. The ends were cut back, 5 bases at V and 2 bases at J, with 9 bases in the middle. As DNA, the CDR3 is TGTGCCAGCAGTAGACAGAGACAAGAGACCCAGTACTTC. It encodes CASSRQRQETQYF.

Remarks on this clone: A read error may account for a junction end that differs from germline. This rearrangement joins TRBV7-2 to TRBJ2-1; TRBD1 agrees at 8 bases. Germline values: CDR1 SGHTA, CDR2 FQGNSA. This CDR3 spans 14 amino acids. CDR3 amino acids: CASSLGSRRTGKVF. The CDR3 region has the DNA TGTGCCAGCAGCTTAGGAAGCAGAAGGACAGGGAAGGTCTTC.

In its sample, this clone was seen once. The gene calls are TRBV7-2 and TRBJ1-5; 7 positions match TRBD1. Germline assignment: CDR1 SGHTA and CDR2 FQGNSA. The CDR3 length is 15 residues. With 5 bases clipped from V and 2 bases from J, the junction kept 6 bases outside the gene matches. The CDR3 DNA follows: TGTGCCAGCAGCGTCACAGGGGTTGGCAATCAGCCCCAGCATTTT. This sequence encodes CASSVTGVGNQPQHF.

Notes on this clone: This specimen includes other DNA sequences encoding the same CDR3. The chain links TRBV18 to TRBJ1-1, with TRBD1 identical over 11 bases. This CDR3 is 16 amino acids long. The V segment lost 1 base and the J segment 1 base; nucleotides outside the gene matches: 2. The germline gives CDR1 KGHSH, CDR2 LQKENI. Written as DNA, the CDR3 is TGTGCCAGCTCACCACTCGGGACAGGGGGGAACACTGAAGCTTTCTTT. It translates to CASSPLGTGGNTEAFF.

This clone appeared a few times. The chain is built from TRBV9 and TRBJ1-6; 10 bases fit TRBD1. This CDR3 has 15 amino acids. The germline gives CDR1 SGDLS, CDR2 YYNGEE. J lost 10 bases, V lost 3 bases, and 7 bases had no gene match. The CDR3, as DNA: TGTGCCAGCAGCGCCCAGGGACAGGGGTACTCACCCCTCCACTTT. Translating it yields CASSAQGQGYSPLHF.